This T cell receptor beta chain was observed in a study of CD8+ T cells in alopecia areata. Alopecia areata patients gave lesional scalp punch biopsies and peripheral blood samples. Extracted from the samples, RNA was reverse transcribed into cDNA to serve as the sequencing template. Here immunoSEQ multiplex PCR was the method, and the copy in TCRdb shows in-frame clones only, minus some. The repertoire holds 100,000 to 150,000 clones, about 46% seen once, with roughly a tenth in the top ten. The CDR3 is 13 amino acids. V gave up 6 bases and J gave up 6 bases, with 14 bases separating them. The germline V gene has CDR1 MNHEY and CDR2 SMNVEV (reference sequence).

The genes are TRBV27 and TRBJ1-2; weak D call: TRBD1 (6 bases). Sequenced sample: NKG2D-low CD8+ T cells sorted from blood. The clonotype comes from a human donor with alopecia areata. CDR3 region: CASSLTQGDGYTF. CDR3 in DNA: TGTGCCAGCAGCCTCACACAGGGTGATGGCTACACCTTC.